The entry that follows covers one T cell receptor (beta chain) sequence. Its cognate antigen is unknown. TCRdb re-derived calls from the 5' RACE reads in MiXCR, one entry per CDR3 protein. The sample comprises around 890,000 distinct CDR3 sequences, 12% of which are singletons, and roughly 0.51% rests with the top ten. The sample belongs to a study of CD8 T cells in ankylosing spondylitis. Regarding the study as a whole: A TCR beta motif of several highly homologous variants appeared characteristic of ankylosing spondylitis blood.

V dropped 8 bases and J dropped 4 bases, with 18 bases sitting between them. The CDR3 extends over 15 amino acids. Germline V CDR1 and CDR2: MNHNS, SASEGT. The receptor comes from a male donor with ankylosing spondylitis. The J gene is TRBJ1-5, the V gene TRBV6-1; D possibly corresponds to TRBD1 (5 bases). Sequenced material: blood, either unsorted or a sorted T cell fraction (not recorded which). The CDR3 protein is CASLGGRARNQPQHF. In DNA form, the CDR3 reads TGTGCCAGCTTGGGGGGTCGGGCTCGGAATCAGCCCCAGCATTTT.